The clone carrying this T cell receptor (beta chain) was observed at least ten times. Patients were all untreated before their thyroid surgery. This record comes from a study of metastatic and nonmetastatic thyroid tumors. Authors' data handling: A classifier for distant metastasis in papillary thyroid cancer was constructed using CDR3 differences observed across clinicopathological groups. TCRdb ran MiXCR on the PCR reads. These V and J calls derive from TCRdb rather than the authors' analysis. The table has several thousand clones, more than 20% seen once. The CDR3 runs 15 residues. Germline assignment: CDR1 SGDLS and CDR2 YYNGEE. V shed 4 bases and J 0 bases; nucleotides not matched to a gene: 5.

Sequenced: tumor tissue. The chain recombines TRBV9 with TRBJ2-7, with 9 bases aligning to TRBD1. This receptor was obtained from a female donor with papillary thyroid cancer or a benign thyroid nodule (not recorded which). Some clones in this sample may be carry-over from other donors' samples. CDR3 sequence: CASSPGTGSSYEQYF. CDR3 nucleotides: TGTGCCAGCAGCCCCGGGACAGGGAGCTCCTACGAGCAGTACTTC.